This T cell receptor beta chain was found in a study of response to subunit inactivated influenza vaccine. Findings of the study overall: Authors suggested each seasonal influenza vaccination recruits few new T cells.

Germline-derived CDR1 and CDR2 are MNHEY and SVGEGT. The length of the CDR3 is 15 residues. V lost 6 bases and J 0 bases, leaving 12 bases between the germline ends. As to this clonotype: Its antigen is undetermined.

TCRdb processed the RT-PCR reads anew with MiXCR; each CDR3 protein has one entry. The sample gives about 500,000 distinct CDR3 sequences, 10% to 15% of which show up once; approximately 14% is in the top ten. Sequences were derived from PBMCs from blood, sampled 45 days after vaccination. The rearrangement joins TRBV6-2 or TRBV6-3 to TRBJ2-4; D is undetermined. The clonotype was recovered from a man over 45 who received an inactivated influenza vaccine. CDR3 coding DNA: TGTGCCAGCAGCCACCCGGCCTTAGCCAAAAACATTCAGTACTTC. Amino acid sequence: CASSHPALAKNIQYF.